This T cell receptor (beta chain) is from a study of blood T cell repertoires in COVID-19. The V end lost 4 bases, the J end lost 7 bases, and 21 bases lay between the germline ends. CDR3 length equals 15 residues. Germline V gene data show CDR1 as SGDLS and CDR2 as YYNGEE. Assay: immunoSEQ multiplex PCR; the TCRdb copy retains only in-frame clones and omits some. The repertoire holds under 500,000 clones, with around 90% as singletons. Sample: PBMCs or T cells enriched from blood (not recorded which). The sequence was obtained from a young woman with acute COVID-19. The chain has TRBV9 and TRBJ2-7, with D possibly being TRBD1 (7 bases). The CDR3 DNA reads TGTGCCAGCAGCTCGAAGCCGGGGCCAGGGGGGGAGCAGTACTTC. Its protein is CASSSKPGPGGEQYF.